The 9 T cell receptor beta chains listed next were all sequenced from one sample in a study of blood T cell repertoires in COVID-19. Repertoires were generated with immunoSEQ multiplex PCR, while TCRdb's copy carries only in-frame clones and drops some. Of under 40,000 clones listed, 80% are singletons. What was sequenced was peripheral blood. All receptors come from a woman in her sixties or seventies with acute or convalescent COVID-19.

The chain recombines TRBV6-5 with TRBJ2-7, with 10 bases that match TRBD1. V was clipped by 11 bases and J by 9 bases; unmatched bases: 10. The CDR3 runs 12 residues. The V gene's germline CDR1 is MNHEY and CDR2 SVGAGI. The CDR3 here is CAARDRGSRQYF. CDR3 bases: TGTGCCGCCCGGGACAGGGGAAGTCGGCAGTACTTC.

The chain recombines TRBV4-2 with TRBJ2-7; TRBD1 agrees at 9 bases. Trimming took 0 bases from V and 6 from J; bases not matched to a gene: 3. The CDR3 is 14 residues long. In germline, CDR1 is LGHNA, CDR2 YNFKEQ. The CDR3 protein is CASSQEQGAGEQYF. Written as DNA, the CDR3 is TGTGCCAGCAGCCAAGAACAGGGGGCAGGCGAGCAGTACTTC.

The rearrangement joins TRBV7-2 to TRBJ2-7, with TRBD1 matching 7 bases. Germline values: CDR1 SGHTA, CDR2 FQGNSA. This CDR3 comprises 13 residues. Trimming removed 7 bases from V and 1 base from J; junction bases left unmatched: 4. The CDR3 bases are TGTGCCAGCAAAGGGGGCAATTCCTACGAGCAGTACTTC. Residues: CASKGGNSYEQYF.

The chain employs TRBV2 and TRBJ2-4; the D gene is possibly TRBD2 (6 bases). The CDR3 has 12 amino acids. Germline CDR1 and CDR2: SNHLY and FYNNEI. Trimming pared 10 bases from V and 8 bases from J, leaving 15 bases between. CDR3 coding DNA: TGTGCCACCACTAGCAAGGGAGACATTCAGTACTTC. This codes for CATTSKGDIQYF.

This clone occurred once. The chain is built from TRBV6-5 and TRBJ1-2; D unresolved. Germline CDR1 and CDR2: MNHEY and SVGAGI. With 2 bases removed from V and 7 bases from J, the gap between germline ends came to 8 bases. This CDR3 contains 12 residues. CDR3 coding DNA: TGTGCCAGCAGTTACGAGGGTACTGGCTACACCTTC. It yields the protein CASSYEGTGYTF.

The chain couples TRBV28 to TRBJ1-6; D is perhaps TRBD1 (5 bases). Trimming left V 6 bases short and J 3 bases short, with 12 bases between. The CDR3 runs to 15 residues. Germline V gene lookup returns CDR1 MDHEN and CDR2 SYDVKM. CDR3 protein: CASSPTGIYNSPLHF. The CDR3, as DNA: TGTGCCAGCAGCCCCACAGGAATCTATAATTCACCCCTCCACTTT.

The V call is TRBV11-1, the J call TRBJ2-1; 11 positions agree with TRBD2. The V segment lost 1 base and the J segment 4 bases; nucleotides outside the gene matches: 3. CDR1 SGHAT and CDR2 FQDESV come from the germline V gene (reference sequence). The CDR3 is 16 residues long. This chain's CDR3 is CASSLVAGGVYNEQFF. DNA of the CDR3: TGTGCCAGCAGCTTAGTAGCGGGGGGGGTGTACAATGAGCAGTTCTTC.

CDR3 amino acids: CASSPRQGYEQYF. The CDR3 region has the DNA TGTGCCAGCTCACCGAGACAGGGCTACGAGCAGTACTTC. The rearrangement links TRBV18 to TRBJ2-7, with 7 bases aligning to TRBD1. The CDR3 has 13 amino acids. With 3 bases clipped from V and 3 bases from J, the junction kept 2 bases outside the gene matches. Germline CDR1 KGHSH, CDR2 LQKENI.

The rearrangement uses TRBV18 and TRBJ2-1; D is uncertain. Germline V CDR1 and CDR2: KGHSH, LQKENI. The V end lost 1 base, the J end lost 2 bases, and 6 bases lay between the germline ends. The CDR3 extends over 14 amino acids. The CDR3 loop reads CASSPLEAYNEQFF. The CDR3 nucleotides read TGTGCCAGCTCACCACTAGAGGCCTACAATGAGCAGTTCTTC.